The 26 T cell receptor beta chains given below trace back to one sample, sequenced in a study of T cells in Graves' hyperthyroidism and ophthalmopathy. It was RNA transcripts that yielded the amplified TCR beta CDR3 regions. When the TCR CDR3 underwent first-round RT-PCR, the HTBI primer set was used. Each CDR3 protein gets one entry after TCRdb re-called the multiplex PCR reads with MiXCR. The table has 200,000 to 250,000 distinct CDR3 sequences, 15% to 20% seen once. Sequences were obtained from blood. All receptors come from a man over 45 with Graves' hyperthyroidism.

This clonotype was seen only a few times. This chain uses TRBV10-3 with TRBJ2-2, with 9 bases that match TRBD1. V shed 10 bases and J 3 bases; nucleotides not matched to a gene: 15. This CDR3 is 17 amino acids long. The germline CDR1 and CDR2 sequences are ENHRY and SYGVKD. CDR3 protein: CATGPTWGQGDTGELFF. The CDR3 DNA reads TGTGCCACCGGCCCAACTTGGGGACAGGGCGACACCGGGGAGCTGTTTTTT.

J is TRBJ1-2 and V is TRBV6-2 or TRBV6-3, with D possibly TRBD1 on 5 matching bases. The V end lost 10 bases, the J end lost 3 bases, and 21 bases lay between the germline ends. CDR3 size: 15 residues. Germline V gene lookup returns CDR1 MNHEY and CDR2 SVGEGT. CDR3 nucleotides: TGTGCCATCACACCGGGACCCACGATGGACTATGGCTACACCTTC. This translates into CAITPGPTMDYGYTF.

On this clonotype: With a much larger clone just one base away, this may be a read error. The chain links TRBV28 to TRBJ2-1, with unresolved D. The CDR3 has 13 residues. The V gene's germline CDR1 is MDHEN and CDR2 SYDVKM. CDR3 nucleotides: TGTGCCAGCAATTCGGGCTCCTACAATAAGCAGTTCTTC. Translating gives CASNSGSYNKQFF.

The DNA of the CDR3 is TGCAGTGCTAACCAGGGCTCCTACAATGAGCAGTTCTTC. This codes for CSANQGSYNEQFF. The chain couples TRBV20-1 to TRBJ2-1; a weak D match, TRBD1 (5 bases). The CDR3 spans 13 residues. V lost 4 bases, J lost 0 bases, and 7 bases lay in between. Germline V CDR1 and CDR2: DFQATT, SNEGSKA (reference sequence).

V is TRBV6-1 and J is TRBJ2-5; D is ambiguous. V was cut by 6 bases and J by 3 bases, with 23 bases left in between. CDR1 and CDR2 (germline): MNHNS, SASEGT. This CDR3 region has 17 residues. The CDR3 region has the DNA TGTGCCAGCAGCTCCCATTCATCCACCTGGGTTGAAGAGACCCAGTACTTC. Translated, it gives CASSSHSSTWVEETQYF.

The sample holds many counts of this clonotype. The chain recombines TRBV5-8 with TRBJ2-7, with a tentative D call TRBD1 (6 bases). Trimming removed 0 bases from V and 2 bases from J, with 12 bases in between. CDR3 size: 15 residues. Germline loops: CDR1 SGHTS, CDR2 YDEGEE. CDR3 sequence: CASSLDRAVAYEQYF. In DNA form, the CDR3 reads TGTGCCAGCAGCTTGGACAGGGCAGTCGCCTACGAGCAGTACTTC.

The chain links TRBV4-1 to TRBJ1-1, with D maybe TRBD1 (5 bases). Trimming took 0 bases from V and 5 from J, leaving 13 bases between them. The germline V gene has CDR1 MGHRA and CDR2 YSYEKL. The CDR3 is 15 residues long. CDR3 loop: CASSQDGSGGTEAFF. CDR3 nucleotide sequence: TGCGCCAGCAGCCAAGATGGCAGCGGGGGGACTGAAGCTTTCTTT.

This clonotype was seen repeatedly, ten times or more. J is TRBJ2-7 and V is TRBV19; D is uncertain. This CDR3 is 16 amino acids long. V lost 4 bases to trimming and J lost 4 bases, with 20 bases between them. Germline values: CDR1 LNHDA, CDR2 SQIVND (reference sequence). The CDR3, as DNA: TGTGCCAGTAGTACCCCCTCGACCCTAAGCATTTACGAGCAGTACTTC. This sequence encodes CASSTPSTLSIYEQYF.

The CDR3 nucleotides are TGTGCCAGCAGCCTGGGGAGGGAAGCGACCGGGGAGCTGTTTTTT. Its translation is CASSLGREATGELFF. This chain uses TRBV6-1 with TRBJ2-2; 7 bases match TRBD2. Trimming at V came to 6 bases and at J to 5 bases, leaving 9 bases not matched to a gene. The germline CDR1 and CDR2 sequences are MNHNS and SASEGT. This CDR3 comprises 15 residues.

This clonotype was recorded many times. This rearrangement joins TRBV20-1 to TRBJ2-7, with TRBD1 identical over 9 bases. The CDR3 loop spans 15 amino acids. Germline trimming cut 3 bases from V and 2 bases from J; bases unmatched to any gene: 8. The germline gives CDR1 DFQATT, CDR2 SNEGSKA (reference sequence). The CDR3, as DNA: TGCAGTGCTAGGGTGGGACAGGGTATTACCTACGAGCAGTACTTC. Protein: CSARVGQGITYEQYF.

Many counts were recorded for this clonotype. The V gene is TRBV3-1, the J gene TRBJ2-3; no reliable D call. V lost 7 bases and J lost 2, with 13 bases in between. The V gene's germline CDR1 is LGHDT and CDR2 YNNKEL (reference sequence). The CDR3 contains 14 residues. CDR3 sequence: CASTPSRITDTQYF. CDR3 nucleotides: TGTGCCAGCACCCCCTCACGGATCACAGATACGCAGTATTTT.

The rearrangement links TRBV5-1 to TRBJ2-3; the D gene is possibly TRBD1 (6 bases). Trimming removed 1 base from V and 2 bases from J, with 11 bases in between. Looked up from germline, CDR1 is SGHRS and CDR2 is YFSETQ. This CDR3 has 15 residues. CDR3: CASSLSTGTTDTQYF. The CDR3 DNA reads TGCGCCAGCAGCTTGTCGACAGGAACCACAGATACGCAGTATTTT. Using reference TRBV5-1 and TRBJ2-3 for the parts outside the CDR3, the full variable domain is KAGVTQTPRYLIKTRGQQVTLSCSPISGHRSVSWYQQTPGQGLQFLFEYFSETQRNKGNFPGRFSGRQFSNSRSEMNVSTLELGDSALYLCASSLSTGTTDTQYFGPGTRLTVL.

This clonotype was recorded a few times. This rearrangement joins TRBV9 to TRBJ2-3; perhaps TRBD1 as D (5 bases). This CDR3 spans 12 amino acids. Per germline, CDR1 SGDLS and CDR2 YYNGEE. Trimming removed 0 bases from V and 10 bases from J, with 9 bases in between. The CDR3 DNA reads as TGTGCCAGCAGCGTAGTTGGGGCGGCGCAGTATTTT. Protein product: CASSVVGAAQYF.

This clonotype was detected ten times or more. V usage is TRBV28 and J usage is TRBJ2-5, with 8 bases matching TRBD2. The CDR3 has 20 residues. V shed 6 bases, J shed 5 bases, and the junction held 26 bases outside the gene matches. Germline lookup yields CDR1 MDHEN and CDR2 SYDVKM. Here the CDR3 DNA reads TGTGCCAGCAGCCCCCTGGGGGGGTCTGGCGGGAGGAATGTTTGGGAGACCCAGTACTTC. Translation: CASSPLGGSGGRNVWETQYF.

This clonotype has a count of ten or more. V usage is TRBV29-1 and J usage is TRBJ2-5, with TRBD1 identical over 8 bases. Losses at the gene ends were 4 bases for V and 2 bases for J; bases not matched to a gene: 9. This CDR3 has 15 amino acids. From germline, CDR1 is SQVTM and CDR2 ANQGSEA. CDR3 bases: TGCAGCGTTGCTTTGACAGGGGAAGTTCAAGAGACCCAGTACTTC. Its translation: CSVALTGEVQETQYF. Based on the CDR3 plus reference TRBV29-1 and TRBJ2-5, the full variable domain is SAVISQKPSRDICQRGTSLTIQCQVDSQVTMMFWYRQQPGQSLTLIATANQGSEATYESGFVIDKFPISRPNLTFSTLTVSNMSPEDSSIYLCSVALTGEVQETQYFGPGTRLLVL.

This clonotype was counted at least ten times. The CDR3 is CASSPVVAGELFF. As DNA, the CDR3 is TGTGCCAGCAGCCCCGTAGTGGCCGGGGAGCTGTTTTTT. V usage is TRBV2 and J usage is TRBJ2-2; D remains unclear. V was clipped by 6 bases and J by 6 bases, with 11 bases between them. The germline CDR1 and CDR2 sequences are SNHLY and FYNNEI. This CDR3 has 13 amino acids.

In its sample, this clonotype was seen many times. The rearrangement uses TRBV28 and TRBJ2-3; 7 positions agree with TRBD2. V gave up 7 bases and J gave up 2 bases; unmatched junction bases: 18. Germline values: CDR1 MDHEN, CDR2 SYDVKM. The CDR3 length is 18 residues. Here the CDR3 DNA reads TGTGCCAGCAATTTGGGAGCGGGATCCCCTTTCTTCACAGATACGCAGTATTTT. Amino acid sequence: CASNLGAGSPFFTDTQYF.

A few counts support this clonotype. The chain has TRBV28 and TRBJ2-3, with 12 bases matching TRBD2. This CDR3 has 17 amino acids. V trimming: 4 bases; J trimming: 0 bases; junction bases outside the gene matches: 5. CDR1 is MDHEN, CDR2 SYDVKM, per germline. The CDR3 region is CASSSPGLAGSTDTQYF. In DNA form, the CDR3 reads TGTGCCAGCAGTTCTCCCGGACTAGCGGGAAGCACAGATACGCAGTATTTT. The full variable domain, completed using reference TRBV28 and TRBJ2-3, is DVKVTQSSRYLVKRTGEKVFLECVQDMDHENMFWYRQDPGLGLRLIYFSYDVKMKEKGDIPEGYSVSREKKERFSLILESASTNQTSMYLCASSSPGLAGSTDTQYFGPGTRLTVL.

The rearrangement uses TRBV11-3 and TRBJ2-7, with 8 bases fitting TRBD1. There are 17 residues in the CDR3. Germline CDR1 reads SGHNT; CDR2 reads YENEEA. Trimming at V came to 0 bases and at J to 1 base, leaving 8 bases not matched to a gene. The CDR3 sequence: CASSLDPNDRGSYEQYF. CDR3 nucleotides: TGTGCCAGCAGCTTAGACCCTAATGACAGGGGATCCTACGAGCAGTACTTC.

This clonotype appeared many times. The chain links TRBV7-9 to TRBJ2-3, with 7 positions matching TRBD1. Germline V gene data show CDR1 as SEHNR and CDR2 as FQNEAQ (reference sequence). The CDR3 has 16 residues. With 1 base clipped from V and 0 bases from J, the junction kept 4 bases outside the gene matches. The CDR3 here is CASSLGGGGSTDTQYF. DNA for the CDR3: TGTGCCAGCAGCTTAGGAGGGGGCGGAAGCACAGATACGCAGTATTTT.

The CDR3 coding sequence is TGTGCCAGCAGCTTAACACGTACCAAGAGCTCTGGAAACACCATATATTTT. Residues: CASSLTRTKSSGNTIYF. The genes are TRBV7-2 and TRBJ1-3; no clear D. Trimming pared 2 bases from V and 0 bases from J, leaving 14 bases between. The CDR3 has 17 amino acids. Germline lookup yields CDR1 SGHTA and CDR2 FQGNSA.

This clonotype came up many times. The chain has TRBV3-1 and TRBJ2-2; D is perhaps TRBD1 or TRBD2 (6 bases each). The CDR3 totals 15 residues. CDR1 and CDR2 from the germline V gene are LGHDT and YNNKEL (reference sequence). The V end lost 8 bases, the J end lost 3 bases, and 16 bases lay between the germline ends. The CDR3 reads CASGLRGLYTGELFF. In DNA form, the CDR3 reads TGTGCCAGCGGGCTCCGGGGGCTATACACCGGGGAGCTGTTTTTT.

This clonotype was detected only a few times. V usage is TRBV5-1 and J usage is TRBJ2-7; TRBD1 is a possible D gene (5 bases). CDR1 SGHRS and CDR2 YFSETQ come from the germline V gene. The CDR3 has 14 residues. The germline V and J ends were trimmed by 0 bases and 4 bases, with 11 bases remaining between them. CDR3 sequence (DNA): TGCGCCAGCAGCTTGGGACAGAACGGGTACGAGCAGTACTTC. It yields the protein CASSLGQNGYEQYF.

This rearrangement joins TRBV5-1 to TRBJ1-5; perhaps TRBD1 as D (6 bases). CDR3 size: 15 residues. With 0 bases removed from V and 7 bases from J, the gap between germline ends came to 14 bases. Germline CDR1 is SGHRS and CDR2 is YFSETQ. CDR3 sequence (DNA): TGCGCCAGCAGCTTGGACGGGGGGGCCCACCAGCCCCAGCATTTT. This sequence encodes CASSLDGGAHQPQHF.

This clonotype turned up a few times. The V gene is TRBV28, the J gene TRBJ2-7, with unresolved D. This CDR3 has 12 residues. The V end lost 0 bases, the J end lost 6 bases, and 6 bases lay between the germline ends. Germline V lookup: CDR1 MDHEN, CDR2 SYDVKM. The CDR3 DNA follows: TGTGCCAGCAGTTTATGGCAGGCCGAGCAGTACTTC. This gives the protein CASSLWQAEQYF.

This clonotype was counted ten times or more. In DNA, the CDR3 is TGTGCCAGCAGTTGGGGGACTACCAGCCGCGAGCAGTACTTC. Translating gives CASSWGTTSREQYF. V usage is TRBV28 and J usage is TRBJ2-7; TRBD2 matches at 7 bases. CDR1 is MDHEN, CDR2 SYDVKM, per germline. The CDR3 consists of 14 residues. V shed 4 bases and J 6 bases; nucleotides not matched to a gene: 9.